Each of the 18 T cell receptor beta chains below was sequenced from the same sample in a study of shared clonotypes between healthy human individuals. Method: immunoSEQ multiplex PCR; TCRdb's copy keeps in-frame clones and lacks some. The sample records some 630,000 clones, roughly 96% being singletons. It was CD45RO-negative cells, positively selected for CCR7, that made up naive CD8 cells, with terminally differentiated effector memory CD45RA+ cells excluded. The specimen sequenced was naive CD8+ T cells sorted from blood. Receptors originate from a woman between 25 and 40 years old in good health.

The V gene is TRBV28, the J gene TRBJ2-7; 9 bases align to TRBD1. Germline V gives CDR1 MDHEN, CDR2 SYDVKM. V lost 5 bases to trimming and J lost 4 bases; unmatched junction nucleotides: 9. This CDR3 is 15 amino acids long. The CDR3 protein is CASSEGQGLPYEQYF. The CDR3 DNA sequence: TGTGCCAGCAGTGAGGGACAGGGCCTTCCTTACGAGCAGTACTTC.

The J gene is TRBJ1-2, the V gene TRBV9, with D unresolved. CDR3 length equals 16 residues. Germline V gene data show CDR1 as SGDLS and CDR2 as YYNGEE. Trimming pared 4 bases from V and 3 bases from J, leaving 19 bases between. CDR3 DNA sequence: TGTGCCAGCAGCATCCGACTCCTACCGGACCACTATGGCTACACCTTC. This encodes CASSIRLLPDHYGYTF.

The chain has TRBV29-1 and TRBJ2-7; D gene unclear. CDR1 is SQVTM, CDR2 ANQGSEA, per germline. CDR3 length equals 13 residues. V gave up 7 bases and J gave up 2 bases, with 15 bases separating them. The CDR3 loop reads CSGQVPNTYEQYF. DNA for the CDR3: TGCAGCGGTCAGGTTCCCAACACCTACGAGCAGTACTTC.

The V gene is TRBV11-2, the J gene TRBJ2-3, with TRBD2 matching 7 bases. Trimming removed 5 bases from V and 5 bases from J; junction bases left unmatched: 10. The CDR3 is 15 residues long. The germline CDR1 and CDR2 sequences are SGHAT and FQNNGV. CDR3 sequence: CASSPRRAGRDTQYF. CDR3 sequence (DNA): TGTGCCAGCAGCCCCCGGCGAGCGGGAAGAGATACGCAGTATTTT.

For this clone: This CDR3 is also generated by other DNA sequences in the sample. This chain uses TRBV27 with TRBJ2-7, with TRBD2 as a possible D gene (6 bases). V shed 5 bases and J shed 1 base, with 12 bases lying between them. This CDR3 contains 14 residues. In germline, CDR1 is MNHEY, CDR2 SMNVEV (reference sequence). The CDR3 protein is CASSPRDSSYEQYF. The CDR3 DNA reads as TGTGCCAGCAGTCCCCGGGACTCGTCCTACGAGCAGTACTTC.

This chain links TRBV27 with TRBJ2-7; D might be TRBD1 (6 bases). The CDR3 is 12 amino acids. CDR1 MNHEY and CDR2 SMNVEV come from the germline V gene (reference sequence). The V end lost 5 bases, the J end lost 6 bases, and 11 bases lay between the germline ends. The CDR3 region is CASSTGLGEQYF. CDR3 sequence (DNA): TGTGCCAGCAGTACAGGGTTGGGCGAGCAGTACTTC.

J is TRBJ2-3 and V is TRBV7-3; 9 bases agree with TRBD1. In germline, CDR1 is SGHTA, CDR2 FQGTGA. The trim removed 5 bases at V and 5 bases at J, leaving 8 bases unmatched. This CDR3 comprises 15 residues. CDR3 sequence (DNA): TGTGCCAGCAGCCCAGGACAGGGGAGGATAGATACGCAGTATTTT. It translates to CASSPGQGRIDTQYF.

This clone was seen only once. The chain's CDR3 is CASSSPWDTQYF. The CDR3 DNA is TGTGCCAGCAGCTCCCCCTGGGATACGCAGTATTTT. This sequence joins TRBV7-6 and TRBJ2-3; D is unclear. CDR3 length: 12 residues. Looked up from germline, CDR1 is SGHVS and CDR2 is FNYEAQ. Trimming stripped 4 bases from V and 6 bases from J, with 8 bases between.

This rearrangement joins TRBV5-4 to TRBJ2-3; D may match TRBD1 or TRBD2 (5 bases each). The V end lost 4 bases, the J end lost 4 bases, and 13 bases lay between the germline ends. Germline CDR1 reads SGHNT; CDR2 reads YYREEE (reference sequence). The CDR3 has 14 residues. CDR3 residues: CASSRPGRSDTQYF. CDR3 bases: TGTGCCAGCAGCCGACCAGGGAGATCAGATACGCAGTATTTT.

The rearrangement links TRBV18 to TRBJ1-1, with no clear D. CDR1 and CDR2 (germline): KGHSH, LQKENI. The CDR3 has 13 amino acids. Trimming cost V 2 bases and J 4 bases, with 8 bases left between them. CDR3 sequence: CASSPTGGTEAFF. The DNA of the CDR3 is TGTGCCAGCTCACCAACGGGCGGCACTGAAGCTTTCTTT.

The chain combines TRBV7-6 with TRBJ1-1; maybe TRBD1 (5 bases). V was clipped by 5 bases and J by 11 bases, with 24 bases between them. The CDR3 sequence is 15 residues long. Germline V gene data show CDR1 as SGHVS and CDR2 as FNYEAQ. CDR3 region: CASSQGTGTPVEAFF. The CDR3 DNA follows: TGTGCCAGCAGCCAGGGTACCGGGACCCCGGTTGAGGCTTTCTTT.

The V gene is TRBV27, the J gene TRBJ2-7, with TRBD2 matching 8 bases. Trimming at V came to 5 bases and at J to 7 bases, leaving 13 bases not matched to a gene. CDR1 and CDR2 from the germline V gene are MNHEY and SMNVEV (reference sequence). This CDR3 comprises 15 residues. Here the CDR3 reads CASSILGAGVREQYF. The CDR3 region has the DNA TGTGCCAGCAGTATCCTTGGAGCGGGAGTAAGAGAGCAGTACTTC.

This sequence joins TRBV19 and TRBJ2-7; TRBD1 aligns across 12 bases. V shed 2 bases, J shed 12 bases, and the junction held 11 bases outside the gene matches. CDR1 is LNHDA, CDR2 SQIVND, per germline (reference sequence). CDR3 length equals 15 residues. In nucleotides, the CDR3 is TGTGCCAGTAGTATAACAGATACCGGGACAGGGGGCAGGTACTTC. Its protein is CASSITDTGTGGRYF.

The genes are TRBV5-4 and TRBJ2-7, with TRBD2 matching 11 bases. The CDR3 covers 12 residues. The ends lost 7 bases at V and 5 bases at J; junction bases unmatched: 2. CDR1 SGHNT and CDR2 YYREEE come from the germline V gene (reference sequence). The CDR3 here is CASGLAGHEQYF. CDR3 sequence (DNA): TGTGCCAGCGGACTAGCGGGCCACGAGCAGTACTTC. The complete variable domain, with remaining parts taken from reference TRBV5-4 and TRBJ2-7, reads ETGVTQSPTHLIKTRGQQVTLRCSSQSGHNTVSWYQQALGQGPQFIFQYYREEENGRGNFPPRFSGLQFPNYSSELNVNALELDDSALYLCASGLAGHEQYFGPGTRLTVT.

Points on this clone: The junction departs from germline at one end; a sequencing error may be responsible. V and J are TRBV7-6 and TRBJ2-2; TRBD2 matches at 10 bases. The V gene's germline CDR1 is SGHVS and CDR2 FNYEAQ. This CDR3 has 16 amino acids. CDR3 region: CASSVASGSRFGELFF. The CDR3, as DNA: TGTGCCAGCAGCGTAGCTAGCGGGAGTCGTTTCGGGGAGCTGTTTTTT.

This chain links TRBV13 with TRBJ2-5, with a tentative D call TRBD2 (7 bases). This CDR3 spans 16 amino acids. V lost 5 bases to trimming and J lost 5 bases, with 21 bases between them. Germline V gene sequence: CDR1 PRHDT, CDR2 FYEKMQ (reference sequence). CDR3 coding DNA: TGTGCCAGCAGCCATGAATACGGGGGGCTGGTCGAGACCCAGTACTTC. Translation: CASSHEYGGLVETQYF. Filled out from reference TRBV13 and TRBJ2-5, the complete variable domain reads AAGVIQSPRHLIKEKRETATLKCYPIPRHDTVYWYQQGPGQDPQFLISFYEKMQSDKGSIPDRFSAQQFSDYHSELNMSSLELGDSALYFCASSHEYGGLVETQYFGPGTRLLVL.

V is TRBV19 and J is TRBJ2-7; D not resolved. V was trimmed by 6 bases and J by 2 bases, leaving 14 bases between them. This CDR3 spans 14 amino acids. Germline CDR1 LNHDA, CDR2 SQIVND (reference sequence). CDR3 amino acids: CASSPDGSTYEQYF. CDR3 in DNA: TGTGCCAGTAGCCCTGACGGATCGACCTACGAGCAGTACTTC.

This chain joins TRBV2 and TRBJ2-7, with D possibly called TRBD1 or TRBD2 (5 bases each). Germline V gives CDR1 SNHLY, CDR2 FYNNEI. The V gene lost 7 bases and the J gene lost 3 bases, with 10 bases spanning the gap. CDR3 length: 12 residues. The CDR3 nucleotides are TGTGCCAGCACAGGGAGAAGCTACGAGCAGTACTTC. Translating gives CASTGRSYEQYF.